The TCR beta chain described here comes from a study of cytomegalovirus exposure and HLA in healthy donors. Measured with immunoSEQ multiplex PCR; TCRdb has only the in-frame clones, and not every one. The sample includes roughly 130,000 clones, around 90% of them seen just once. Study-wide results and limits: The classifier, whose performance was assessed in both the original and validation cohorts, reportedly diagnosed cytomegalovirus status with high specificity and sensitivity. Whilst most TCR sequences proved rare, a subset of public TCRs occurred across many donors. According to a later analysis, TCR clusters from the first cohort tended to co-occur in the roughly 110 validation repertoires. There were 150 or so TCR beta chains listed as cytomegalovirus-associated.

As for this clone: Its antigen remains unknown.

Trimming took 8 bases from V and 5 from J; bases not matched to a gene: 10. Germline-derived CDR1 and CDR2 are MDHEN and SYDVKM. The CDR3 extends over 15 amino acids. The rearrangement links TRBV28 to TRBJ1-1, with TRBD1 matching over 11 bases. The sequence came from a woman younger than 45 in good health and CMV-seropositive. Sequenced material: PBMCs. CDR3 DNA: TGTGCCAGCCCGCCGGGACAGGGGGAGGAAACTGAAGCTTTCTTT. This gives the protein CASPPGQGEETEAFF.